Listed here is a single T cell receptor beta chain. This entry belongs to a study of blood T cell repertoires in COVID-19. In Cohort 3, a recovered donor had either two negative PCRs, clearance, or symptom resolution. Data came from immunoSEQ multiplex PCR; TCRdb stores just in-frame clones and leaves some out. The sample shows 150,000 or so clones, about 80% of them seen only once. Trimming pared 2 bases from V and 7 bases from J, leaving 11 bases between. Germline lookup yields CDR1 SEHNR and CDR2 FQNEAQ (reference sequence). CDR3 length: 13 amino acids. The genes are TRBV7-9 and TRBJ1-2, with D possibly TRBD1 on 6 matching bases. What was sequenced was PBMCs or T cells enriched from blood (not recorded which). The sequence was collected from a man in his fifties or sixties who had recovered from COVID-19. Written as DNA, the CDR3 is TGTGCCAGCAGCTTATCGGGACATTTTGGCTACACCTTC. As protein: CASSLSGHFGYTF.